This T cell receptor (beta chain) emerged from a study of T cells in Graves' hyperthyroidism and ophthalmopathy (dated by TCRdb to about 2019). About the study as a whole: Peripheral blood samples were taken at the time of initial diagnosis, prior to any treatment. To identify distinguishing TCR V-J signatures, a discovery cohort of 100 patients was used, comprising 43 with Graves' ophthalmopathy and some 60 with stable Graves' hyperthyroidism. Whether ophthalmopathy could be predicted prospectively was tested in an independent validation cohort made up of about 20 hyperthyroidism patients plus 17 patients who later progressed to ophthalmopathy. The 100 or so discovery patients were randomly split 7:3 into training and test sets. The study also compared thyroid tissue and blood T-cell repertoires from more than 5 Graves' hyperthyroidism patients. Once sampling was done, hyperthyroidism patients were given methimazole at a starting dose of 30 mg daily, whereas ophthalmopathy patients were given high-dose intravenous methylprednisolone. According to the paper, TCR Vbeta CDR3 sequencing was carried out on more than 120 peripheral blood samples, which came from about 45 ophthalmopathy, some 73 hyperthyroidism and roughly 17 progressor patients.

The TCR beta CDR3 regions were amplified from RNA transcripts. The TCR CDR3 was subjected to a first round of RT-PCR using the HTBI primer set and the Qiagen OneStep RT-PCR kit. The libraries were constructed in a second round of multiplex PCR and then size-selected and purified. The libraries were sequenced on an Illumina HiSeq2000 using paired-end 100 bp reads. In the original analysis: SOAPnuke was used to process the raw data, removing reads that contained adapters or uncalled bases, had a mean Phred below 15, or lacked an exact match to the constant primer or identifier. COPE v1.2.5 was used to merge high-quality paired reads, and clonotypes were defined as unique nucleotide sequences. MiTCR v1.1 was used to align clonotypes to the IMGT TRBV, TRBD and TRBJ reference segments. Analysis was restricted to V-J combinations with a frequency above 0.0001, which covered 98% to 99.2% of repertoires. A TCS score was defined as the ratio between F50 (clonal expansion) and ExV (chaos), using BLOSUM62-based TCRdist between CDR3 peptides within each V-J. Welch's t-statistics and random forest reduced 500 to 650 V-J features to some 14, which were used in a naive Bayes classifier (R e1071). TCRdb reran the public reads through fastp at Q25 and MiXCR, keeping productive beta chains. One record per CDR3 amino acid sequence lists the most common genes and DNA. These V and J calls rely on TCRdb rather than the paper's analysis. This sample is represented by 660,000 or so distinct CDR3 sequences; more than 20% of them were singletons. In total, the top ten clones hold approximately 30% of the sample.

Note on this clonotype: Its target antigen remains unknown. There are no base qualities to consult, and no much larger clone falls within one base.

Sequences SGHDT (CDR1) and YYEEEE (CDR2) are obtained from the germline V gene. The CDR3 runs 15 amino acids, cysteine and phenylalanine included. Kept here is only the CDR3 DNA, which spans 45 bases and is read in frame from base 1. V loses 1 base, J loses 4 bases, and the germline ends lie 14 bases apart. Ophthalmopathy patients had moderately to severely active disease, Clinical Activity Score of at least 3, NOSPECS grade of at least 4, and duration under 3 months. Any patient with an uncontrolled infection, another autoimmune disease, pregnancy or lactation was excluded. Diagnoses were established on the basis of clinical symptoms, serum thyroxine and TRAb, thyroid ultrasound, and orbital computed tomography. PBMCs were isolated from 8 to 10 ml of fresh peripheral blood by Ficoll-Paque density gradient centrifugation. Total RNA was extracted using Trizol reagent, and RNA quality was assessed on an Agilent 2100 Bioanalyzer.

On the study overall, not on this receptor specifically: Sample size was not statistically predetermined, and blinding of investigators to group allocation was not performed. Most expanded thyroid clonotypes (frequency above 0.001) were also found in blood, which suggests that blood repertoires may mirror thyroid immune responses. A 13 V-J signature model separated ophthalmopathy from stable hyperthyroidism, with about 88% sensitivity and 81.08% specificity in cross-validation and 80%/75% in testing. In validation, progression to ophthalmopathy was predicted by the model with 55% to 71% sensitivity and 72% to 85% specificity, a median of approximately 6.5 months before onset.

The chain is assembled from TRBV5-6 and TRBJ1-1; no D gene is confidently identified. This clonotype was obtained from a young man with Graves' ophthalmopathy. Sequenced: blood. The CDR3 here reads CASSLWLGRGTEAFF. The nucleotides are TGTGCCAGCAGCTTGTGGCTAGGGCGGGGCACTGAAGCTTTCTTT.